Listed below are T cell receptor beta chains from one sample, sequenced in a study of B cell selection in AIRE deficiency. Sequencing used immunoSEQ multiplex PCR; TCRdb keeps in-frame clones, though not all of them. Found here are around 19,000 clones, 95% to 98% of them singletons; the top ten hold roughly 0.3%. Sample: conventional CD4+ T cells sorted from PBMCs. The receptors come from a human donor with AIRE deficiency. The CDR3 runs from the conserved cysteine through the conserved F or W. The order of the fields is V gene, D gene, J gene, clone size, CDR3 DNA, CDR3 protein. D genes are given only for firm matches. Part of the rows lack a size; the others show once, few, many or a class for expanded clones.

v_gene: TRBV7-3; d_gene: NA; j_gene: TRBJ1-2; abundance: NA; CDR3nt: TGTGCCAGCATTTCCCACCTCTCGGCCGGGGGCTACACCTTC; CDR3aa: CASISHLSAGGYTF
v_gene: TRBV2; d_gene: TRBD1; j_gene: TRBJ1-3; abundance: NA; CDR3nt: TGTGCCAGCAAGACGGACAGGGTCCCTGGAAACACCATATATTTT; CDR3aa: CASKTDRVPGNTIYF
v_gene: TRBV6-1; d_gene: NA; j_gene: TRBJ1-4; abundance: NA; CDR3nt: TGTGCCAGCAGTATCGAGGCAACTAATGAAAAACTGTTTTTT; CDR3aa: CASSIEATNEKLFF
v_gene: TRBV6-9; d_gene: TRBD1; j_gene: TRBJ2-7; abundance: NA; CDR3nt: TGTGCCAGCAGCCTACAGGGGGCGGTTGCCTACGAGCAGTACTTC; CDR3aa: CASSLQGAVAYEQYF
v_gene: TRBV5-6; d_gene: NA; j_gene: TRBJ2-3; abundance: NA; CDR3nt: TGTGCCAGCAGTTCGGGACCCGCTATCACAGATACGCAGTATTTT; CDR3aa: CASSSGPAITDTQYF
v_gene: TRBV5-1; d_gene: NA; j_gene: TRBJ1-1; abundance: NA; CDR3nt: TGCGCCAGCAGCTTGTGGAGTTCAGAATATGACACTGAAGCTTTCTTT; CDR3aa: CASSLWSSEYDTEAFF
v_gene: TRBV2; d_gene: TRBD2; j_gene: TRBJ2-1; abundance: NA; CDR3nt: TGTGCCAGCAGAGCCGGACTAGCGGGTAATTACAATGAGCAGTTCTTC; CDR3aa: CASRAGLAGNYNEQFF
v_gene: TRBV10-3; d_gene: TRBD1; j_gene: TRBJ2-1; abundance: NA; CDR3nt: TGTGCCCACCGGGCGGGACAGGAAAACAATGAGCAGTTCTTC; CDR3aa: CAHRAGQENNEQFF
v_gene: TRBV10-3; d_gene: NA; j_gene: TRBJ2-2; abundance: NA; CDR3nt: TGTGCCACCGAACAGGGATTGGGCACCGGGGAGCTGTTTTTT; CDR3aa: CATEQGLGTGELFF
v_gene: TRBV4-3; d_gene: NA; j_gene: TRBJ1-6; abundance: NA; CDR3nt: TGCGCCAGCAGCCAATTCCCCTCGGGGGAACGGTCACCCCTCCACTTT; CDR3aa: CASSQFPSGERSPLHF
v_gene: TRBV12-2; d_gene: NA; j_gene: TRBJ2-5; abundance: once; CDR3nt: TGTGCAAGTCGCTTAGGAGGTTGTGGGCTAGCGGGGGAGACCCAGTACTTC; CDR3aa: CASRLGGCGLAGETQYF
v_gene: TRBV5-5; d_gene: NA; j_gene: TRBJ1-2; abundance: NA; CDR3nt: TGTGCCAGCAGCTTGGGGGCCGGTAACTATGGCTACACCTTC; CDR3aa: CASSLGAGNYGYTF
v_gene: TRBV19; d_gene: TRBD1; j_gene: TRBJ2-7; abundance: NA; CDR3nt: TGTGCCAGTACGGGGCAGGGGGTCCACGAGCAGTACTTC; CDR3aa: CASTGQGVHEQYF
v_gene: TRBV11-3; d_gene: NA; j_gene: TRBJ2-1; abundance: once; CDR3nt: TGTGCCAGCAGCTTTACTGACTTTACAGAGTTCTTC; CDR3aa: CASSFTDFTEFF
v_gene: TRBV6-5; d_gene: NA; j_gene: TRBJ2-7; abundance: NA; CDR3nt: TGTGCCAGTAAAGCGAGAGTTGCCGACTCCTACGAGCAGTACTTC; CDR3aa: CASKARVADSYEQYF
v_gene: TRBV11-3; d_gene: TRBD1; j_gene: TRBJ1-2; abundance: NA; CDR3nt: TGTGCCAGCAGTTGGACAGGGGCCGTGCGGACCTTC; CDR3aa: CASSWTGAVRTF
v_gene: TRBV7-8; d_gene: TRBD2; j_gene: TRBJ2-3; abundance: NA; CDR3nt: TGTGCCAGCAGCTTTTTAGCGGGCGTCACAGATACGCAGTATTTT; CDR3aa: CASSFLAGVTDTQYF
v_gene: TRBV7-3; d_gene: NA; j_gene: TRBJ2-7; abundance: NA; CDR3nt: TGTGCCAGCAGCTCCCGGGGAGGTGGGGGCCCCTACGAGCAGTACTTC; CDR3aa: CASSSRGGGGPYEQYF
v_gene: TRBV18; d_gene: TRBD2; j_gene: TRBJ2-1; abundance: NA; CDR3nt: TGTGCCAGCTCACGCAGACAGGGTCTTCTAGCGGGAGGCAGTGAGCAGTTCTTC; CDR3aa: CASSRRQGLLAGGSEQFF
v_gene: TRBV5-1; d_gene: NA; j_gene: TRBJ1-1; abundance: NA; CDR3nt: TGCGCCAGCGAGTCAGGCGTAATGAACACTGAAGCTTTCTTT; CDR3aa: CASESGVMNTEAFF
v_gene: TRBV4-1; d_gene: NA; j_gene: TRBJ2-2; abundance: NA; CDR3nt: TGCGCCAGCAGCCAAGATGGCCACAATATTAACACCGGGGAGCTGTTTTTT; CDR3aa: CASSQDGHNINTGELFF
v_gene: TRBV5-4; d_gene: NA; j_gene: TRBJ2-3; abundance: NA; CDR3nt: TGTGCCAGCAGCCCCCGGGCCCCCTCCGATACGCAGTATTTT; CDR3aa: CASSPRAPSDTQYF
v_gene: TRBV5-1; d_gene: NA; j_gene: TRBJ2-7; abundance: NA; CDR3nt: TGCGCCAGCAGCCCCAGCCGCCCCTACGAGCAGTACTTC; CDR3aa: CASSPSRPYEQYF
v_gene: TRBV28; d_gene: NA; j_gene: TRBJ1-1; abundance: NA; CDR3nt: TGTGCCTCATACTCGGACAGTCGGGCTGAAGCTTTCTTT; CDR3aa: CASYSDSRAEAFF
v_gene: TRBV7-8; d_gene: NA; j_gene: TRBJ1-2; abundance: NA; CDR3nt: TGTGCCAGCAGCCCCGGTAGTGGCTACACCTTC; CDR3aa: CASSPGSGYTF
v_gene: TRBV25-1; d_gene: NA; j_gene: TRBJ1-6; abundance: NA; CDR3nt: TGTGCCAGCAGTGAAGAACTGGGATTGGCACCCCTCCACTTT; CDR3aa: CASSEELGLAPLHF
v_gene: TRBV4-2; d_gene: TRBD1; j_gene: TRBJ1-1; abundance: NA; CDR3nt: TGTGCCAGCAGCCGCCAGGGGGTGAACACTGAAGCTTTCTTT; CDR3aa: CASSRQGVNTEAFF
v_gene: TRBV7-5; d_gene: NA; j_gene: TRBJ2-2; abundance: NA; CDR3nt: TGTGCCAGAACCCGTTCCCCGGTACAGAGAGACTGGAAAGAAGGGCCTGGGAACACCGGGGAGCTGTTTTTT; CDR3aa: CARTRSPVQRDWKEGPGNTGELFF
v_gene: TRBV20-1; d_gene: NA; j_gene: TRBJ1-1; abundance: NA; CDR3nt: TGCAGTTTTCAGGGGAACACTGAAGCTTTCTTT; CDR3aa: CSFQGNTEAFF
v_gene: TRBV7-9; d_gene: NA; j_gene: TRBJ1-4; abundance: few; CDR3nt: TGTGCCAGCAGCTTAGAGTATGGAAAACTGTTTTTT; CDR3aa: CASSLEYGKLFF
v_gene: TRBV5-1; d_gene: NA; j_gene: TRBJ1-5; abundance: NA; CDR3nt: TGCGCCAGCAGCCCGCGACCGGGCAATCAGCCCCAGCATTTT; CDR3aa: CASSPRPGNQPQHF
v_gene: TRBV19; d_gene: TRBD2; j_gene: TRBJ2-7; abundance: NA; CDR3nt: TGTGCCAGTAGTATTGGACTAGCATTCGAGCAGTACTTC; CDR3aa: CASSIGLAFEQYF
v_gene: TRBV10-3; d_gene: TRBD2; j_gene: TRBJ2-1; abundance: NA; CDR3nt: TGTGCCATCAGTAAGGTCGGGAGGGGTCCTGAGCAGTTCTTC; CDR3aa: CAISKVGRGPEQFF
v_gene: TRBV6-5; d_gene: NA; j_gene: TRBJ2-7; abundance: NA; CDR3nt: TGTGCCAGCAGCCTCCCGCCGGGCTTGCCCTACGAGCAGTACTTC; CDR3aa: CASSLPPGLPYEQYF
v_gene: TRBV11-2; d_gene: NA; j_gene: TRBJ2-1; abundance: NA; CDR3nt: TGTGCCAGCAGCTTAGAACGGGGCGCTCACAATGAGCAGTTCTTC; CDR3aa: CASSLERGAHNEQFF
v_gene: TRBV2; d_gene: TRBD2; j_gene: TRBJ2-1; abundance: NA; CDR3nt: TGTGCCAGCAACGGGGGGAACTACAATGAGCAGTTCTTC; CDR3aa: CASNGGNYNEQFF
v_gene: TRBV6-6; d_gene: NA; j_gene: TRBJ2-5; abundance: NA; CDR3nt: TGTGCCAGCAGCCTTGGCGGGTTAAGGTACTTC; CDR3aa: CASSLGGLRYF
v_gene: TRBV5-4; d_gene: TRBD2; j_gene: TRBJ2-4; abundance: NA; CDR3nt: TGTGCCAGCAGCACATCCGGGACTAGGGGAAGCTTTCAGTACTTC; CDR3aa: CASSTSGTRGSFQYF
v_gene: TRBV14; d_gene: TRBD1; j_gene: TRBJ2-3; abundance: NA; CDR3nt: TGTGCCAGCAGCCTCCGGACAGGGCAGGGAACAGATACGCAGTATTTT; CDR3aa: CASSLRTGQGTDTQYF
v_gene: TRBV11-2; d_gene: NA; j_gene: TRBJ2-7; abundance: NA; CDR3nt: TGTGCCAGCAAGAGGGGCCCGAGGGGGAGCTCCTACGAGCAGTACTTC; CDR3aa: CASKRGPRGSSYEQYF
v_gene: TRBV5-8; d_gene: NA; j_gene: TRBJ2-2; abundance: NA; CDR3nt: TGTGCCAGCAGCCTGTCGGACGGGGGCACCGGGGAGCTGTTTTTT; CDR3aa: CASSLSDGGTGELFF
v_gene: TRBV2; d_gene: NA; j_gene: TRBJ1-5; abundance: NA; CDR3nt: TGTGCCAGCGATGGTGGTGGCAGGGTGGGTCAGCCCCAGCATTTT; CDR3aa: CASDGGGRVGQPQHF
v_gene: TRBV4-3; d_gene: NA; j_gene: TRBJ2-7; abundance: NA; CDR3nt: TGCGCCAGCAGCCAAGAAGGGATATTC; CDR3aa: CASSQEGIF
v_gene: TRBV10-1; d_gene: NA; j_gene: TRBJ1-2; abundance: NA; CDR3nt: TGCGCCAGCAGTGTTAGAGGGGCGCAAATTGGCTACACCTTC; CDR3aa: CASSVRGAQIGYTF
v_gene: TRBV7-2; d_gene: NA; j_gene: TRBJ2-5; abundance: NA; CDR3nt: TGTGCCAGCAGCTCTACTAGTTCCCAAGAGACCCAGTACTTC; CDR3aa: CASSSTSSQETQYF
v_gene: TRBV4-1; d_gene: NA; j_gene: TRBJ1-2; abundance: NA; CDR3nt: TGCGCCAGCAGCCAAGGGGACTATGGCTACACCTTC; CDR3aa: CASSQGDYGYTF
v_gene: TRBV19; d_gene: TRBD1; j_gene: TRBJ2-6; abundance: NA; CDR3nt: TGTGCCAGTAGTATCGGACAGGGGTACTCTGGGGCCAACGTCCTGACTTTC; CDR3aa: CASSIGQGYSGANVLTF
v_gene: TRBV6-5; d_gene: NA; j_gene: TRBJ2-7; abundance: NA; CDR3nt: TGTGCCAGCAGTTACTCCGGGGGAACCTACGAGCAGTACTTC; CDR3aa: CASSYSGGTYEQYF
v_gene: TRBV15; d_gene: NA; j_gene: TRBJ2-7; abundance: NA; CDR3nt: TGTGCCACCAGCAGAGCCGGGACCCCCGCCGAGCAGTACTTC; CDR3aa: CATSRAGTPAEQYF
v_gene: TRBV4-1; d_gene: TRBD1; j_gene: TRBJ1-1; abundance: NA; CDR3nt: TGCGCCAGCAGCCAAGTCTCCAGGGGGCGGAACACTGAAGCTTTCTTT; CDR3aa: CASSQVSRGRNTEAFF
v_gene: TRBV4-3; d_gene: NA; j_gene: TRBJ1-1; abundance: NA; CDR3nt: TGCGCCAGCAGCCACCGGGGACAATTTAGCGCGTTGGGCGGGTTGAACACTGAAGCTTTCTTT; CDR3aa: CASSHRGQFSALGGLNTEAFF
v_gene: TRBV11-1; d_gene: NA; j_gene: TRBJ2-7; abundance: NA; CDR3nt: TGTGCCAGCAGTCCAGCGGCCAGATCCTACGAGCAGTACTTC; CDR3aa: CASSPAARSYEQYF